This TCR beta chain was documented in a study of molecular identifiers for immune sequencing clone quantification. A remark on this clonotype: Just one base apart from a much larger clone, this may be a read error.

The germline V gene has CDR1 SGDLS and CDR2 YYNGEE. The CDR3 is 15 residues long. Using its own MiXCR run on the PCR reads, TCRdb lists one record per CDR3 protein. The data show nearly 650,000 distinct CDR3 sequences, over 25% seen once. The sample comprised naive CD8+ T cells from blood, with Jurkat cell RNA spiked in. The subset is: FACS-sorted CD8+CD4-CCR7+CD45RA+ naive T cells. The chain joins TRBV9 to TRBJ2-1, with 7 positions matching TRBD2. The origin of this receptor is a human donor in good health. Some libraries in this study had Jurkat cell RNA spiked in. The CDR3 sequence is CVSSPPGGRGNEQFF. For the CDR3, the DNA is TGTGTCAGCAGCCCACCAGGCGGGAGAGGAAATGAGCAGTTCTTC.